This TCR beta chain was identified during a study of control samples from healthy donors and cancer patients. There are a few counts of this clone. The assay was immunoSEQ multiplex PCR, and TCRdb's table has in-frame clones only and misses some. The sample includes 150,000 to 200,000 clones, 70% to 90% of them seen just once. Germline CDR1 reads MDHEN; CDR2 reads SYDVKM. V was clipped by 5 bases and J by 3 bases; unmatched bases: 12. The CDR3 is 17 residues long. The clonotype comes from a man aged 25-40 years in good health. The sample taken for sequencing was blood. This chain uses TRBV28 with TRBJ2-1, with TRBD2 matching 8 bases. The CDR3 reads CASSLIYSGEGYNEQFF. In nucleotides, the CDR3 is TGTGCCAGCAGTCTCATTTATAGCGGGGAGGGCTACAATGAGCAGTTCTTC.